Sequencing of this T cell receptor beta chain was carried out in a study of T cells after yellow fever vaccination. About the research overall: SMART-Seq v4 Ultra Low Input prepared libraries from low-cell fractions.

From the 5' RACE reads, TCRdb called clonotypes with MiXCR, one entry per CDR3 protein. The data hold hundreds of thousands of distinct CDR3 sequences, with less than 4.5% observed a single time. Germline CDR1 and CDR2: DFQATT and SNEGSKA (reference sequence). The CDR3 is 12 amino acids. V gave up 1 base and J gave up 3 bases; unmatched junction bases: 0. Study-wide points: Weaker overall, the secondary response nonetheless peaked faster (day 5 versus 15). In post-booster samples, most primary-vaccination clones reappeared (just under 98% CD4, 75% to 90% CD8).

This clonotype has at least ten counts. Its antigen is not identified. Material: PBMCs, obtained on the day of the yellow fever booster vaccination. V is TRBV20-1 and J is TRBJ2-7; TRBD1 matches at 7 bases. This clonotype was obtained from a man aged 18 to 29 who received the YFV17D yellow fever vaccine. In nucleotides, the CDR3 is TGCAGTGCTAGAGCAGGGGGCTACGAGCAGTACTTC. Residues: CSARAGGYEQYF.